One and the same sample provided the 25 T cell receptor beta chains below, sequenced in a study of regulatory T cells in long-lasting Graves disease. As to time point: newly diagnosed GD, antithyroid drugs for less than 3 months. RNA isolated from PBMCs was used to make the TCR library. Investigators prepared the TCR beta libraries by applying iRepertoire HTBI primers and Arm-PCR of CDR3 regions. Using its own MiXCR run on the multiplex PCR reads, TCRdb lists one record per CDR3 protein. The data contain some 410,000 distinct CDR3 sequences, about 17% of them seen just once; the ten biggest clones take up over 8.5%. The same sample was also studied in work on T cells in Graves' hyperthyroidism and ophthalmopathy.

The starting material was peripheral blood mononuclear cells (PBMCs), obtained at new diagnosis, from a patient treated with antithyroid drugs. The origin of the receptors is a woman aged 25 to 39 with Graves disease.

Many counts were recorded for this clonotype. The CDR3 protein is CASRQSLTPDTQYF. CDR3 bases: TGCGCCAGCAGACAATCCTTGACCCCAGATACGCAGTATTTT. This chain links TRBV5-1 with TRBJ2-3; no definite D call. CDR1 is SGHRS and CDR2 is YFSETQ in the germline V gene. The CDR3 sequence is 14 residues long. V was cut by 5 bases and J by 4 bases, with 14 bases left in between. Complete variable domain (other parts from reference TRBV5-1 and TRBJ2-3): KAGVTQTPRYLIKTRGQQVTLSCSPISGHRSVSWYQQTPGQGLQFLFEYFSETQRNKGNFPGRFSGRQFSNSRSEMNVSTLELGDSALYLCASRQSLTPDTQYFGPGTRLTVL.

This clonotype occurred once. The rearrangement links TRBV6-1 to TRBJ1-3; no clear D gene. CDR3 length: 11 amino acids. The germline V and J ends were trimmed by 9 bases and 8 bases, with 11 bases remaining between them. Germline V CDR1 and CDR2: MNHNS, SASEGT. The CDR3 region is CASSGWDTIYF. As DNA, the CDR3 is TGTGCCAGTAGCGGATGGGACACCATATATTTT.

This clonotype was seen more than once but under ten times. The chain has TRBV3-1 and TRBJ2-1; D unclear. From germline, CDR1 is LGHDT and CDR2 YNNKEL (reference sequence). The CDR3 loop spans 16 amino acids. Trimming left V 1 base short and J 6 bases short, with 16 bases between. In DNA, the CDR3 is TGTGCCAGCAGCCAAGGGGTAGTAGGTCCGGGCAATGAGCAGTTCTTC. Translation gives CASSQGVVGPGNEQFF.

This clonotype showed up just a few times. This chain joins TRBV29-1 and TRBJ2-7; D may match TRBD1 or TRBD2 (5 bases each). Germline CDR1 is SQVTM and CDR2 is ANQGSEA. The V and J ends lost 7 bases and 0 bases respectively, with 13 bases between them. The CDR3 is 13 amino acids. The CDR3 DNA reads as TGCAGCGCCCGTAAGGGACGCTCCTACGAGCAGTACTTC. Translation: CSARKGRSYEQYF.

Points on this clonotype: Mismatch with germline at one junction end may stem from a read error. This chain joins TRBV7-9 and TRBJ2-7; 13 nucleotides align to TRBD2. From germline, CDR1 is SEHNR and CDR2 FQNEAQ (reference sequence). This CDR3 spans 18 amino acids. The CDR3 region is CASSRGLAGQVGRWEQYF. The DNA of the CDR3 is TGCGCCAGCAGCCGGGGACTAGCGGGACAGGTAGGCCGATGGGAGCAGTACTTC.

This clonotype occurred a few times. The J gene is TRBJ1-4, the V gene TRBV5-1, with a weak D call TRBD1 (5 bases). This CDR3 region has 16 residues. Looked up from germline, CDR1 is SGHRS and CDR2 is YFSETQ. Trimming took 0 bases from V and 7 from J, leaving 16 bases between them. The CDR3 is CASSLVRASMAEKLFF. For the CDR3, the DNA is TGCGCCAGCAGCTTGGTCAGGGCCTCCATGGCTGAAAAACTGTTTTTT.

In nucleotides, the CDR3 is TGTGCCAGCAGCCCCTCCCCGGGAAACACTGAAGCTTTCTTT. Its protein product is CASSPSPGNTEAFF. The chain recombines TRBV5-4 with TRBJ1-1; no clear D. Germline V gene sequence: CDR1 SGHNT, CDR2 YYREEE (reference sequence). This CDR3 spans 14 amino acids. Trimming removed 4 bases from V and 2 bases from J, with 12 bases in between.

This clonotype was detected ten times or more. The J gene is TRBJ1-1, the V gene TRBV27; 7 nucleotides agree with TRBD1. The CDR3 is made up of 14 amino acids. The trim removed 5 bases at V and 0 bases at J, leaving 3 bases unmatched. Germline loops: CDR1 MNHEY, CDR2 SMNVEV (reference sequence). CDR3 sequence (DNA): TGTGCCAGCAGTCGGACAGGTTTGAACACTGAAGCTTTCTTT. Residues: CASSRTGLNTEAFF.

The sample holds many counts of this clonotype. The chain couples TRBV20-1 to TRBJ2-1, with 7 bases that match TRBD2. The V gene's germline CDR1 is DFQATT and CDR2 SNEGSKA (reference sequence). The length of the CDR3 is 15 residues. Trimming removed 3 bases from V and 0 bases from J; junction bases left unmatched: 5. The CDR3 bases are TGCAGTGCTAGGTCGCTAGCGGCCTCCTACAATGAGCAGTTCTTC. Protein product: CSARSLAASYNEQFF.

This clonotype was seen many times. This sequence joins TRBV28 and TRBJ1-5, with a weak D call TRBD1 (6 bases). CDR1 is MDHEN, CDR2 SYDVKM, per germline. The CDR3 extends over 17 amino acids. V shed 6 bases and J shed 0 bases, with 18 bases lying between them. CDR3 bases: TGTGCCAGCAGGTCACCCCCCGGGACAAATAGCAATCAGCCCCAGCATTTT. It translates to CASRSPPGTNSNQPQHF. The full variable domain, completed using reference TRBV28 and TRBJ1-5, is DVKVTQSSRYLVKRTGEKVFLECVQDMDHENMFWYRQDPGLGLRLIYFSYDVKMKEKGDIPEGYSVSREKKERFSLILESASTNQTSMYLCASRSPPGTNSNQPQHFGDGTRLSIL.

This clonotype occurred many times. This rearrangement joins TRBV5-1 to TRBJ1-1; TRBD1 matches 12 bases. Germline V gene data show CDR1 as SGHRS and CDR2 as YFSETQ. This CDR3 has 18 residues. The V and J ends lost 0 bases and 4 bases, in that order; junction bases with no gene match: 10. The CDR3: CASSLGLGQGARSTEAFF. The CDR3 DNA follows: TGCGCCAGCAGCTTGGGTTTGGGACAGGGGGCGCGAAGCACTGAAGCTTTCTTT.

This clonotype was seen many times. This chain links TRBV18 with TRBJ2-7, with unresolved D. The germline CDR1 and CDR2 sequences are KGHSH and LQKENI. This CDR3 region has 13 residues. V lost 3 bases and J lost 7, with 13 bases in between. The chain's CDR3 is CASSPGPLEEQYF. CDR3 coding DNA: TGTGCCAGCTCACCGGGCCCCCTGGAGGAGCAGTACTTC.

This chain connects TRBV19 to TRBJ1-5; the D gene is possibly TRBD1 (5 bases). The CDR3 extends over 13 amino acids. V lost 10 bases, J lost 4 bases, and 14 bases lay in between. Germline V gene lookup returns CDR1 LNHDA and CDR2 SQIVND (reference sequence). The CDR3 coding sequence is TGTGCCACCAGCTGGGGCAGGAATCAGCCCCAGCATTTT. This translates into CATSWGRNQPQHF.

This clonotype was observed at least ten times. This chain uses TRBV4-1 with TRBJ2-1, with TRBD2 identical over 15 bases. The CDR3 spans 17 residues. Germline loops: CDR1 MGHRA, CDR2 YSYEKL. The V and J ends lost 1 base and 8 bases, in that order; junction bases with no gene match: 6. CDR3 protein: CASSQAPGTSGRYEQFF. The CDR3 DNA sequence: TGCGCCAGCAGCCAAGCCCCCGGGACTAGCGGGAGGTATGAGCAGTTCTTC.

Many counts were recorded for this clonotype. The V and J genes are TRBV28 and TRBJ1-1; D is unclear. V dropped 5 bases and J dropped 5 bases, with 12 bases sitting between them. The CDR3 totals 13 residues. Germline-derived CDR1 and CDR2 are MDHEN and SYDVKM. This chain's CDR3 is CASSPSGWTEAFF. DNA for the CDR3: TGTGCCAGCAGTCCCTCCGGGTGGACTGAAGCTTTCTTT.

The chain joins TRBV19 to TRBJ1-1; D may be TRBD1 (5 bases). V lost 7 bases to trimming and J lost 4 bases, with 19 bases between them. CDR3 length equals 15 residues. CDR1 is LNHDA and CDR2 is SQIVND in the germline V gene (reference sequence). The CDR3: CASKRFMGPGTEAFF. The CDR3 DNA is TGTGCCAGTAAGAGGTTTATGGGGCCGGGCACTGAAGCTTTCTTT.

This clonotype was seen only a few times. The chain recombines TRBV29-1 with TRBJ2-1; perhaps TRBD2 as D (5 bases). CDR3 length equals 13 residues. Germline CDR1 and CDR2: SQVTM and ANQGSEA. The V end lost 5 bases, the J end lost 1 base, and 9 bases lay between the germline ends. CDR3 bases: TGCAGCGTTAAGGAGGTTTCCTACAATGAGCAGTTCTTC. This gives the protein CSVKEVSYNEQFF.

The chain combines TRBV12-3 or TRBV12-4 with TRBJ2-3, with 12 bases lining up with TRBD2. The CDR3 loop spans 16 amino acids. The junction had 6 bases not matched to a gene; V was cut back by 6 bases and J by 2 bases. The CDR3 sequence is CASRITSGGYTDTQYF. The CDR3 coding sequence is TGTGCCAGCAGAATCACTAGCGGGGGGTACACAGATACGCAGTATTTT.

As regards this clonotype: This may stem from a read error, because a much larger clone lies one nucleotide away. V gene TRBV30 combines with J gene TRBJ1-4; no definite D call. CDR1 GTSNPN and CDR2 SVGIG come from the germline V gene (reference sequence). The CDR3 is made up of 12 amino acids. CDR3 nucleotides: TGTGCCCAACGCGAAGTGGGTGAAAAACCGTTTTTT. Protein sequence: CAQREVGEKPFF.

This clonotype was counted at least ten times. The chain joins TRBV12-3 or TRBV12-4 to TRBJ2-5; D uncertain. The ends were cut back, 3 bases at V and 5 bases at J, with 10 bases in the middle. The CDR3 length is 13 residues. In nucleotides, the CDR3 is TGTGCCAGCAGTTTTCTTCTGAAGGAGACCCAGTACTTC. This sequence encodes CASSFLLKETQYF.

The chain uses TRBV19 and TRBJ2-5; tentatively, D is TRBD2 (6 bases). This CDR3 region has 15 residues. V was shortened by 3 bases and J by 4 bases, with 15 bases between the two germline ends. CDR1 and CDR2 from the germline V gene are LNHDA and SQIVND (reference sequence). The CDR3 DNA reads TGTGCCAGTAGTATTAGCGGAGCTGGGCGAGAGACCCAGTACTTC. It yields the protein CASSISGAGRETQYF.

This clonotype showed up many times. This rearrangement joins TRBV7-9 to TRBJ1-2; D remains ambiguous. Germline CDR1 is SEHNR and CDR2 is FQNEAQ (reference sequence). The CDR3 spans 13 residues. The V end lost 0 bases, the J end lost 4 bases, and 6 bases lay between the germline ends. CDR3 in DNA: TGTGCCAGCAGCTTAGCCCTCCGCTATGGCTACACCTTC. Protein: CASSLALRYGYTF.

The chain employs TRBV12-3 or TRBV12-4 and TRBJ1-2, with D perhaps TRBD1 (5 bases). The CDR3 is made up of 13 amino acids. V lost 3 bases to trimming and J lost 4 bases, with 9 bases between them. The CDR3 here is CASSFGTLYGYTF. CDR3 sequence (DNA): TGTGCCAGCAGTTTCGGGACTCTCTATGGCTACACCTTC.

This clonotype was seen more than once but under ten times. The CDR3 sequence is CASSLELAGYNEQFF. CDR3 in DNA: TGTGCCAGCAGTTTGGAGCTAGCGGGGTACAATGAGCAGTTCTTC. V is TRBV12-3 or TRBV12-4 and J is TRBJ2-1, with 9 nucleotides matching TRBD2. This CDR3 contains 15 residues. Unmatched junction bases numbered 4, after V lost 3 bases and J lost 4 bases.

The chain carries TRBV6-9 and TRBJ1-2; 8 bases map to TRBD1. The CDR3 has 15 amino acids. V lost 3 bases to trimming and J lost 8 bases; unmatched junction nucleotides: 11. Germline V gives CDR1 MNHGY, CDR2 SVAAGI. The CDR3 loop reads CASSYSGGQARGYTF. CDR3 coding DNA: TGTGCCAGCAGTTACTCTGGGGGACAGGCAAGGGGCTACACCTTC.